The rows below give T cell receptor beta chains drawn from one sample of a study of blood T cells in healthy people across ages. MiXCR was run by TCRdb on the 5' RACE reads, yielding one entry per CDR3 protein. Of about 800,000 distinct CDR3 sequences in the sample, 25% were seen once. The same data also went into a second study, on T cells of mothers and their children.

Sequencing input: blood. These TCRs come from a boy younger than 18 in good health. Both conserved end residues are part of each CDR3. The order of the fields is V gene, clone size, J gene, D gene, CDR3 DNA, CDR3 protein. The D gene is left open where the match is weak. Clone size is given for some rows only: seen once, a few or many times, or a class if the clone is expanded.

v_call: TRBV6-6; clone_size: -; j_call: TRBJ1-2; d_call: -; cdr3_nt: TGTGCCAGCAGTTACGAATTTGAGATCAACTATGGCTACACCTTC; cdr3_aa: CASSYEFEINYGYTF
v_call: TRBV12-3/TRBV12-4; clone_size: -; j_call: TRBJ2-1; d_call: TRBD2; cdr3_nt: TGCGCCAGCACTAAACGGGAGTGGGGACTAGCGGGACTTCAGTTCTTC; cdr3_aa: CASTKREWGLAGLQFF
v_call: TRBV15; clone_size: -; j_call: TRBJ2-1; d_call: TRBD1; cdr3_nt: TGTGCCACCAGCAGAGGAAACAGGGGAAAGGGCTACAATGAGCAGTTCTTC; cdr3_aa: CATSRGNRGKGYNEQFF
v_call: TRBV7-9; clone_size: few; j_call: TRBJ2-7; d_call: -; cdr3_nt: TGTGCCAGCAGTGCTCTTACAGGGCCATACGAGCAGTACTTC; cdr3_aa: CASSALTGPYEQYF
v_call: TRBV7-3; clone_size: once; j_call: TRBJ1-1; d_call: -; cdr3_nt: TGTGCCAGCAGCTCCGGAGGAGTAGCTGAAGCTTTCTTT; cdr3_aa: CASSSGGVAEAFF
v_call: TRBV7-2; clone_size: -; j_call: TRBJ1-3; d_call: -; cdr3_nt: TGTGCCAGCAGCTTAGGGTTGCAAGGAAACACCATATATTTT; cdr3_aa: CASSLGLQGNTIYF
v_call: TRBV20-1; clone_size: -; j_call: TRBJ2-5; d_call: TRBD2; cdr3_nt: TGCAGTGCTACCGGACTAGCGGGAAGCCAAGAGACCCAGTACTTC; cdr3_aa: CSATGLAGSQETQYF
v_call: TRBV11-2; clone_size: -; j_call: TRBJ2-1; d_call: -; cdr3_nt: TGTGCCAGCGGAGACAATGAGCAGTTCTTC; cdr3_aa: CASGDNEQFF
v_call: TRBV5-1; clone_size: few; j_call: TRBJ1-4; d_call: -; cdr3_nt: TGCGCCAGCAGCCCCCTTCAGGCCGCAACTAATGAAAAACTGTTTTTT; cdr3_aa: CASSPLQAATNEKLFF
v_call: TRBV4-3; clone_size: -; j_call: TRBJ2-2; d_call: TRBD2; cdr3_nt: TGCGCCAGCAGCCAAGGCAGGACTAGCAGCACCGGGGAGCTGTTTTTT; cdr3_aa: CASSQGRTSSTGELFF
v_call: TRBV6-5; clone_size: -; j_call: TRBJ2-1; d_call: -; cdr3_nt: TGTGCCAGCAGCCGCGGCTGGGAGCAGTTCTTC; cdr3_aa: CASSRGWEQFF
v_call: TRBV29-1; clone_size: -; j_call: TRBJ2-2; d_call: -; cdr3_nt: TGCAGCGTCCGGCAGGTGGGGCGGAACACCGGGGAGCTGTTTTTT; cdr3_aa: CSVRQVGRNTGELFF
v_call: TRBV4-2; clone_size: -; j_call: TRBJ2-1; d_call: -; cdr3_nt: TGTGCCAGCAGCCAAGAGAAGGGTGGGACCTACAATGAGCAGTTCTTC; cdr3_aa: CASSQEKGGTYNEQFF
v_call: TRBV12-3/TRBV12-4; clone_size: -; j_call: TRBJ2-5; d_call: -; cdr3_nt: TGTGCCAGCAGTTTTTCGACAGATCAAGAGACCCAGTACTTC; cdr3_aa: CASSFSTDQETQYF
v_call: TRBV15; clone_size: -; j_call: TRBJ1-4; d_call: TRBD1; cdr3_nt: TGTGCCACCAGCAGGAACAGGGGCCCCTTTGCAACTAATGAAAAACTGTTTTTT; cdr3_aa: CATSRNRGPFATNEKLFF
v_call: TRBV4-1; clone_size: few; j_call: TRBJ2-3; d_call: TRBD2; cdr3_nt: TGCGCCAGCAGTCAAACTAGCGGGAGAGATACGCAGTATTTT; cdr3_aa: CASSQTSGRDTQYF
v_call: TRBV15; clone_size: -; j_call: TRBJ2-7; d_call: TRBD1; cdr3_nt: TGTGCCACCAGCAGAGATTACGGACAGGGGGCGTACGAGCAGTACTTC; cdr3_aa: CATSRDYGQGAYEQYF
v_call: TRBV29-1; clone_size: -; j_call: TRBJ2-3; d_call: -; cdr3_nt: TGCAGCGTCGCTAAATGGGGAGCCGCGGTCGGGGCGGATACGCAGTATTTT; cdr3_aa: CSVAKWGAAVGADTQYF
v_call: TRBV5-1; clone_size: few; j_call: TRBJ1-1; d_call: -; cdr3_nt: TGCGCCAGCAGCTTGGATTTGTATTCGACCCGCGGTACTGAAGCTTTCTTT; cdr3_aa: CASSLDLYSTRGTEAFF
v_call: TRBV20-1; clone_size: once; j_call: TRBJ2-1; d_call: -; cdr3_nt: TGCAGTGCTACGGGGAGCTCCTACAATGAGCAGTTCTTC; cdr3_aa: CSATGSSYNEQFF
v_call: TRBV19; clone_size: -; j_call: TRBJ1-4; d_call: -; cdr3_nt: TGTGCCAGCAGGAATTACGGTGGGATCGAAAAACTGTTTTTT; cdr3_aa: CASRNYGGIEKLFF
v_call: TRBV7-2; clone_size: -; j_call: TRBJ1-4; d_call: TRBD1; cdr3_nt: TGTGCCAGCAGCGCTGACAGGGGGAGACCGCTTTTT; cdr3_aa: CASSADRGRPLF
v_call: TRBV12-3/TRBV12-4; clone_size: few; j_call: TRBJ1-4; d_call: TRBD1; cdr3_nt: TGTGCCAGCACCTCTCCGACAGGGGGAGTTGAAAAACTGTTTTTT; cdr3_aa: CASTSPTGGVEKLFF
v_call: TRBV14; clone_size: few; j_call: TRBJ2-6; d_call: TRBD1; cdr3_nt: TGTGCCAGCAGCCACGGACAGGGACCCCCTGGGGCCAACGTCCTGACTTTC; cdr3_aa: CASSHGQGPPGANVLTF
v_call: TRBV2; clone_size: -; j_call: TRBJ1-6; d_call: TRBD1; cdr3_nt: TGTGCCAAGAACAGGGGGCGACCCTATAATTCACCCCTCCACTTT; cdr3_aa: CAKNRGRPYNSPLHF
v_call: TRBV10-3; clone_size: few; j_call: TRBJ1-2; d_call: -; cdr3_nt: TGTGCCATCAGTGCCCCATTTAACGGGGCCTATGGCTACACCTTC; cdr3_aa: CAISAPFNGAYGYTF
v_call: TRBV4-3; clone_size: -; j_call: TRBJ1-5; d_call: -; cdr3_nt: TGCGCCAGCAGCCTCCATCTCTGGAAGGGCAATCAGCCCCAGCATTTT; cdr3_aa: CASSLHLWKGNQPQHF
v_call: TRBV6-6; clone_size: -; j_call: TRBJ1-4; d_call: -; cdr3_nt: TGTGCCAGCAGTTACTCGATGGGGACGCCTAATGAAAAACTGTTTTTT; cdr3_aa: CASSYSMGTPNEKLFF
v_call: TRBV12-3/TRBV12-4; clone_size: -; j_call: TRBJ2-7; d_call: -; cdr3_nt: TGTGCCAGCAGTTTAATCGGGGCCTCCCCCTACGAGCAGTACTTC; cdr3_aa: CASSLIGASPYEQYF
v_call: TRBV7-2; clone_size: -; j_call: TRBJ2-5; d_call: -; cdr3_nt: TGTGCCAGCGGACAAGCGGAGACCCAGTACTTC; cdr3_aa: CASGQAETQYF
v_call: TRBV29-1; clone_size: -; j_call: TRBJ2-5; d_call: -; cdr3_nt: TGCAGCGTGTCCCTGGGGTTGAAAGAGACCCAGTACTTC; cdr3_aa: CSVSLGLKETQYF
v_call: TRBV20-1; clone_size: -; j_call: TRBJ1-1; d_call: -; cdr3_nt: TGCAGTGCTAGAGATATGATGGGGAGTGGAGCTTTCTTT; cdr3_aa: CSARDMMGSGAFF
v_call: TRBV3-1; clone_size: -; j_call: TRBJ1-1; d_call: -; cdr3_nt: TGTGCCAGCAGCCAAGATATCTCGGACGCTGAAGCTTTCTTT; cdr3_aa: CASSQDISDAEAFF
v_call: TRBV20-1; clone_size: few; j_call: TRBJ2-7; d_call: TRBD2; cdr3_nt: TGCAGTGCTAGACCGTTCGGGACTAGCGGGGGGGAGTCCTACGAGCAGTACTTC; cdr3_aa: CSARPFGTSGGESYEQYF
v_call: TRBV7-2; clone_size: -; j_call: TRBJ2-7; d_call: TRBD1; cdr3_nt: TGTGCCAGCAGCCGGGGCGGGGGACAGGGAACCTACGAGCAGTACTTC; cdr3_aa: CASSRGGGQGTYEQYF
v_call: TRBV14; clone_size: -; j_call: TRBJ2-1; d_call: -; cdr3_nt: TGTGCCAGCAGCCAAGGCTCAGGGTTCTACAATGAGCAGTTCTTC; cdr3_aa: CASSQGSGFYNEQFF
v_call: TRBV27; clone_size: -; j_call: TRBJ2-7; d_call: TRBD1; cdr3_nt: TGTGCCAGCAGTTTATCCGGACAGGGGGCGAACGAGCAGTACTTC; cdr3_aa: CASSLSGQGANEQYF
v_call: TRBV27; clone_size: -; j_call: TRBJ2-7; d_call: TRBD2; cdr3_nt: TGTGCCAGCAGTTCCCACCGGGGGGAAGAGCAGTACTTC; cdr3_aa: CASSSHRGEEQYF
v_call: TRBV28; clone_size: -; j_call: TRBJ2-7; d_call: -; cdr3_nt: TGTGCCAGCAGTTTTTCCAGGGGAGATCGGCTCGAGCAGTACTTC; cdr3_aa: CASSFSRGDRLEQYF
v_call: TRBV20-1; clone_size: few; j_call: TRBJ1-4; d_call: -; cdr3_nt: TGCAGTGCTAGCCAGGCCCAACGGGAAAAACTGTTTTTT; cdr3_aa: CSASQAQREKLFF
v_call: TRBV5-1; clone_size: few; j_call: TRBJ2-3; d_call: TRBD1; cdr3_nt: TGCGCCAGCAGCGAGGGACAGCCAGGCACAGATACGCAGTATTTT; cdr3_aa: CASSEGQPGTDTQYF
v_call: TRBV27; clone_size: few; j_call: TRBJ2-1; d_call: -; cdr3_nt: TGTGCCAGCAGTCTCCTAGGGGGGACCCAGCTCGGAAGTGAGCAGTTCTTC; cdr3_aa: CASSLLGGTQLGSEQFF
v_call: TRBV2; clone_size: -; j_call: TRBJ2-3; d_call: TRBD2; cdr3_nt: TGTGCCAGCAGTGGCTCACTAGCGGGGAGCACAGATACGCAGTATTTT; cdr3_aa: CASSGSLAGSTDTQYF
v_call: TRBV29-1; clone_size: few; j_call: TRBJ2-1; d_call: -; cdr3_nt: TGCAGCGTGTGGGGGACCTACAATGAGCAGTTCTTC; cdr3_aa: CSVWGTYNEQFF
v_call: TRBV7-2; clone_size: few; j_call: TRBJ2-2; d_call: TRBD2; cdr3_nt: TGTGCCAGCAGCCCGGCGGGGGGATACACCGGGAAGCTGTTTTTT; cdr3_aa: CASSPAGGYTGKLFF
v_call: TRBV28; clone_size: few; j_call: TRBJ2-6; d_call: TRBD2; cdr3_nt: TGTGCCAGCAGTTCGAAACAGGGACTAGCGGGAGGGCCTGGGGCCAACGTCCTGACTTTC; cdr3_aa: CASSSKQGLAGGPGANVLTF
v_call: TRBV7-9; clone_size: few; j_call: TRBJ1-1; d_call: -; cdr3_nt: TGTGCCAGCAGCTTCCCGGACTCGACCAGCCAAATGGTCACTGAAGCTTTCTTT; cdr3_aa: CASSFPDSTSQMVTEAFF
v_call: TRBV18; clone_size: few; j_call: TRBJ1-3; d_call: -; cdr3_nt: TGTGCCAGCTCTCTAAGAACCGGGAGTCGAGATGCTGGAAACACCATATATTTT; cdr3_aa: CASSLRTGSRDAGNTIYF